The 27 T cell receptor beta chains below come from one sample, sequenced in a study of shared clonotypes between healthy human individuals. The protocol was immunoSEQ multiplex PCR, while the TCRdb copy is restricted to in-frame clones and leaves out a portion. The data show approximately 1.5 million clones, around 98.5% seen once. The sequenced material came from naive CD4+ T cells sorted from blood. Subset defined: CD45RA+ positively selected. The receptors originated from a man aged 25-45 years in good health.

This chain uses TRBV7-2 with TRBJ1-2; no firm D call. CDR1 is SGHTA, CDR2 FQGNSA, per germline. With 1 base removed from V and 4 bases from J, the gap between germline ends came to 13 bases. The CDR3 has 15 residues. The CDR3 bases are TGTGCCAGCAGCTTAGATCTGGGTTACAGCTATGGCTACACCTTC. Its translation: CASSLDLGYSYGYTF. The whole variable domain, filled in from reference TRBV7-2 and TRBJ1-2, reads GAGVSQSPSNKVTEKGKDVELRCDPISGHTALYWYRQSLGQGLEFLIYFQGNSAPDKSGLPSDRFSAERTGGSVSTLTIQRTQQEDSAVYLCASSLDLGYSYGYTFGSGTRLTVV.

The chain employs TRBV5-5 and TRBJ2-6; tentatively, D is TRBD1 (5 bases). Trimming left V 4 bases short and J 4 bases short, with 18 bases between. This CDR3 region has 17 residues. Germline loops: CDR1 SGHKS, CDR2 YYEKEE (reference sequence). The CDR3 spells CASSEDRRYPGANVLTF. The CDR3 nucleotides read TGTGCCAGCAGCGAAGACAGACGATACCCGGGGGCCAACGTCCTGACTTTC.

As regards this clone: Other DNA sequences of this sample code for an identical CDR3. The chain couples TRBV15 to TRBJ2-3; D is uncertain. The CDR3 totals 12 residues. The V end lost 1 base, the J end lost 3 bases, and 2 bases lay between the germline ends. CDR1 LNHNV and CDR2 YYDKDF come from the germline V gene (reference sequence). The CDR3 nucleotides read TGTGCCACCAGCAGAGCAACAGATACGCAGTATTTT. Residues: CATSRATDTQYF.

This chain connects TRBV28 to TRBJ2-3; 8 nucleotides line up with TRBD2. The CDR3 is 22 residues long. Per the germline V gene, CDR1 is MDHEN and CDR2 is SYDVKM. Germline trimming cut 2 bases from V and 2 bases from J; bases unmatched to any gene: 24. DNA of the CDR3: TGTGCCAGCAGTTTAGCGGTGCGGAGGGGAGCGGGCGGGAGGATAAACACAGATACGCAGTATTTT. This translates into CASSLAVRRGAGGRINTDTQYF.

The rearrangement links TRBV9 to TRBJ2-1; TRBD1 matches at 8 bases. Germline V gene lookup returns CDR1 SGDLS and CDR2 YYNGEE. There are 15 residues in the CDR3. V was pared by 3 bases and J by 0 bases, with 2 bases of the junction left unmatched. The DNA for the CDR3 is TGTGCCAGCAGCGGGACAGGGAGCTCCTACAATGAGCAGTTCTTC. Amino acid sequence: CASSGTGSSYNEQFF.

This sequence joins TRBV18 and TRBJ1-4; D remains unclear. Trimming removed 1 base at V and 5 bases at J, with 8 bases between. The CDR3 is made up of 14 amino acids. CDR1 KGHSH and CDR2 LQKENI come from the germline V gene. The CDR3 bases are TGTGCCAGCTCACCACAGTCAGAGAATGAAAAACTGTTTTTT. It is translated as CASSPQSENEKLFF.

J is TRBJ1-1 and V is TRBV19; TRBD1 might be the D (5 bases). Trimming took 4 bases from V and 4 from J, leaving 16 bases between them. This CDR3 spans 15 amino acids. Germline lookup yields CDR1 LNHDA and CDR2 SQIVND (reference sequence). The CDR3 is CASSKQGGLFTEAFF. CDR3 nucleotide sequence: TGTGCCAGTAGTAAGCAGGGTGGGTTGTTCACTGAAGCTTTCTTT.

The genes are TRBV10-3 and TRBJ2-1, with unresolved D. The CDR3 consists of 14 residues. Trimming took 9 bases from V and 0 from J, leaving 12 bases between them. In germline, CDR1 is ENHRY, CDR2 SYGVKD. The CDR3 DNA reads as TGTGCCATGGCCGGCGATAGCTCCTACAATGAGCAGTTCTTC. Amino acid sequence: CAMAGDSSYNEQFF.

As regards this clone: Distinct nucleotide sequences in the sample also encode this CDR3. The CDR3 DNA is TGCAGCGTTGGGGCTAACTATGGCTACACCTTC. Protein sequence: CSVGANYGYTF. The J gene is TRBJ1-2, the V gene TRBV29-1; no reliable D call. The germline V gene encodes CDR1 SQVTM and CDR2 ANQGSEA. Trimming stripped 4 bases from V and 0 bases from J, with 3 bases between. There are 11 residues in the CDR3.

This rearrangement joins TRBV6-5 to TRBJ1-1, with a possible D match to TRBD1 (6 bases). Germline V lookup: CDR1 MNHEY, CDR2 SVGAGI. V was clipped by 8 bases and J by 1 base, with 11 bases between them. CDR3 length: 13 residues. CDR3 bases: TGTGCCAGCCGCAGGGGAACGAACACTGAAGCTTTCTTT. Translating gives CASRRGTNTEAFF.

This chain connects TRBV5-1 to TRBJ2-3; 12 positions agree with TRBD2. Trimming removed 2 bases from V and 3 bases from J; junction bases left unmatched: 7. The CDR3 sequence is 17 residues long. Germline V gene lookup returns CDR1 SGHRS and CDR2 YFSETQ. The CDR3 DNA follows: TGCGCCAGCAGCTTATGGCTAGCGGGAGGGGTTACAGATACGCAGTATTTT. Translating it yields CASSLWLAGGVTDTQYF.

This clone was counted a single time. The rearrangement uses TRBV4-1 and TRBJ1-2; weak D call: TRBD1 (6 bases). V lost 4 bases, J lost 3 bases, and 18 bases lay in between. The CDR3 runs to 16 residues. CDR1 is MGHRA, CDR2 YSYEKL, per germline. CDR3 region: CASSPLGARGDYGYTF. DNA for the CDR3: TGCGCCAGCAGCCCCCTCGGGGCCAGGGGTGACTATGGCTACACCTTC.

The chain combines TRBV6-6 with TRBJ2-3; weak D call: TRBD1 (6 bases). V lost 3 bases and J 2 bases, leaving 12 bases between the germline ends. The CDR3 covers 15 residues. The germline gives CDR1 MNHNY, CDR2 SVGAGI (reference sequence). In DNA, the CDR3 is TGTGCCAGCAGTTATATGGGGGCCCACACAGATACGCAGTATTTT. Translating it yields CASSYMGAHTDTQYF.

This sequence joins TRBV7-8 and TRBJ2-1, with D possibly being TRBD2 (6 bases). The CDR3 sequence is 15 residues long. Looked up from germline, CDR1 is SGHVS and CDR2 is FQNEAQ. V was shortened by 4 bases and J by 0 bases, with 10 bases between the two germline ends. The DNA for the CDR3 is TGTGCCAGCAGCTCAGCGGGCAGCTCCTACAATGAGCAGTTCTTC. This gives the protein CASSSAGSSYNEQFF.

The V and J genes are TRBV9 and TRBJ2-7; 9 nucleotides match TRBD2. CDR3 length: 16 residues. The germline gives CDR1 SGDLS, CDR2 YYNGEE. V lost 0 bases to trimming and J lost 6 bases; unmatched junction nucleotides: 10. In DNA form, the CDR3 reads TGTGCCAGCAGCGTAGACGCGGCGGGAGGGAAGGGCGAGCAGTACTTC. Its protein product is CASSVDAAGGKGEQYF.

In this sample, this clone turned up once. This chain's CDR3 is CASSARTASYEQYF. In DNA, the CDR3 is TGCGCCAGCAGCGCAAGGACAGCCTCCTACGAGCAGTACTTC. The chain links TRBV4-3 to TRBJ2-7; a weak D match, TRBD1 (6 bases). V lost 5 bases to trimming and J lost 0 bases, with 11 bases between them. CDR1 and CDR2 from the germline V gene are LGHNA and YSLEER. The CDR3 has 14 residues.

This sequence joins TRBV19 and TRBJ2-6; D remains ambiguous. Looked up from germline, CDR1 is LNHDA and CDR2 is SQIVND (reference sequence). With 7 bases removed from V and 4 bases from J, the gap between germline ends came to 17 bases. The CDR3 is 16 residues long. CDR3 amino acids: CASTTVWGGGANVLTF. Written as DNA, the CDR3 is TGTGCCAGTACCACCGTCTGGGGTGGCGGGGCCAACGTCCTGACTTTC. Full variable domain (rest looked up from reference TRBV19 and TRBJ2-6): DGGITQSPKYLFRKEGQNVTLSCEQNLNHDAMYWYRQDPGQGLRLIYYSQIVNDFQKGDIAEGYSVSREKKESFPLTVTSAQKNPTAFYLCASTTVWGGGANVLTFGAGSRLTVL.

Here the CDR3 reads CASSFRKGGTSGKSSYEQYF. The CDR3 DNA follows: TGTGCCAGCAGTTTCCGGAAGGGAGGGACTAGCGGGAAGAGCTCCTACGAGCAGTACTTC. V usage is TRBV28 and J usage is TRBJ2-7, with 13 bases lining up with TRBD2. Germline lookup yields CDR1 MDHEN and CDR2 SYDVKM. The ends lost 3 bases at V and 0 bases at J; junction bases unmatched: 14. The CDR3 is made up of 20 amino acids. The entire variable domain, with the rest obtained from reference TRBV28 and TRBJ2-7, is as follows: DVKVTQSSRYLVKRTGEKVFLECVQDMDHENMFWYRQDPGLGLRLIYFSYDVKMKEKGDIPEGYSVSREKKERFSLILESASTNQTSMYLCASSFRKGGTSGKSSYEQYFGPGTRLTVT.

This clone was counted a single time. The chain recombines TRBV18 with TRBJ2-7, with 12 bases that match TRBD2. Germline V gene lookup returns CDR1 KGHSH and CDR2 LQKENI. The CDR3 runs 19 residues. With V trimmed by 3 bases and J by 2 bases, 14 bases remained unmatched. CDR3 DNA sequence: TGTGCCAGCTCACCCCGGCTAGCGGGAGGGCAAATGATGCCCTACGAGCAGTACTTC. This translates into CASSPRLAGGQMMPYEQYF.

This clone is a singleton in its sample. The chain joins TRBV2 to TRBJ2-1; a possible D gene is TRBD2 (6 bases). The CDR3 covers 17 residues. With 3 bases removed from V and 0 bases from J, the gap between germline ends came to 15 bases. Per germline, CDR1 SNHLY and CDR2 FYNNEI. The CDR3 sequence is CASSEVAAVSSYNEQFF. The CDR3 DNA follows: TGTGCCAGCAGTGAGGTAGCGGCTGTTAGCTCCTACAATGAGCAGTTCTTC.

CDR3 protein: CASSMDRGSDTQYF. The CDR3 DNA reads TGTGCCAGCAGCATGGACAGGGGGTCAGATACGCAGTATTTT. V and J are TRBV7-9 and TRBJ2-3, with 10 bases that match TRBD1. CDR3 length: 14 amino acids. V lost 5 bases, J lost 4 bases, and 3 bases stayed unmatched. The germline CDR1 and CDR2 sequences are SEHNR and FQNEAQ (reference sequence).

This chain links TRBV7-9 with TRBJ2-1; 9 nucleotides agree with TRBD2. The length of the CDR3 is 14 residues. V trimming: 3 bases; J trimming: 6 bases; junction bases outside the gene matches: 3. Germline loops: CDR1 SEHNR, CDR2 FQNEAQ (reference sequence). DNA for the CDR3: TGTGCCAGCAGCTTTGGGACTAGCCCCAATGAGCAGTTCTTC. This translates into CASSFGTSPNEQFF.

The V gene is TRBV6-5, the J gene TRBJ2-7; a possible D gene is TRBD1 (5 bases). Trimming cost V 5 bases and J 2 bases, with 13 bases left between them. The CDR3 runs 14 residues. Germline CDR1 is MNHEY and CDR2 is SVGAGI. This CDR3 reads CASSTRTQTYEQYF. For the CDR3, the DNA is TGTGCCAGCAGTACTCGGACACAAACCTACGAGCAGTACTTC.

The chain uses TRBV9 and TRBJ2-6; 9 bases line up with TRBD1. The CDR3 covers 19 residues. The ends lost 0 bases at V and 0 bases at J; junction bases unmatched: 7. Germline V gives CDR1 SGDLS, CDR2 YYNGEE. The CDR3 nucleotides read TGTGCCAGCAGCGTAGATCCGGGACAGGGACGCTCTGGGGCCAACGTCCTGACTTTC. This translates into CASSVDPGQGRSGANVLTF.

The CDR3 sequence is CASSLIAGETQYF. The CDR3 DNA is TGCGCCAGCAGCTTAATAGCGGGAGAGACCCAGTACTTC. This rearrangement joins TRBV5-1 to TRBJ2-5; TRBD2 agrees at 7 bases. The CDR3 contains 13 residues. The J segment lost 4 bases and the V segment lost 2 bases, leaving 2 bases of the junction unmatched. CDR1 is SGHRS, CDR2 YFSETQ, per germline. Variable domain in full (rest from reference TRBV5-1 and TRBJ2-5): KAGVTQTPRYLIKTRGQQVTLSCSPISGHRSVSWYQQTPGQGLQFLFEYFSETQRNKGNFPGRFSGRQFSNSRSEMNVSTLELGDSALYLCASSLIAGETQYFGPGTRLLVL.

The chain couples TRBV12-5 to TRBJ2-1; 9 bases line up with TRBD1. V dropped 6 bases and J dropped 8; count of bases not matched to a gene: 2. This CDR3 contains 12 residues. CDR1 and CDR2 from the germline V gene are LGHNT and FRNRAP. Written as DNA, the CDR3 is TGTGCTAGTGGCCGGGACAGGGATGAGCAGTTCTTC. Encoded protein: CASGRDRDEQFF.

Concerning this clone itself: The identical CDR3 is also encoded by other nucleotide sequences in the sample. V is TRBV9 and J is TRBJ1-5, with unresolved D. CDR3 length: 15 residues. Trimming shortened V by 0 bases and J by 0 bases, and 7 bases separated the two germline ends. CDR1 is SGDLS, CDR2 YYNGEE, per germline. CDR3 in amino acids: CASSVDSYSNQPQHF. Written as DNA, the CDR3 is TGTGCCAGCAGCGTAGACAGCTATAGCAATCAGCCCCAGCATTTT.